This T cell receptor beta chain was captured in a study of Graves' ophthalmopathy and Graves' hyperthyroidism. CDR3 regions of TCR beta were amplified from RNA transcripts. HTBI-primed first-round RT-PCR preceded second-round multiplex PCR. TCRdb recomputed calls from the multiplex PCR reads with MiXCR, one row per CDR3 protein. The sample comprises some 240,000 distinct CDR3 sequences, about 47% of which are singletons, and less than 60% rests with the top ten. This CDR3 contains 17 residues. Germline assignment: CDR1 DFQATT and CDR2 SNEGSKA (reference sequence). The junction had 10 bases not matched to a gene; V was cut back by 3 bases and J by 4 bases.

Sample: peripheral blood. The sequence came from an adult man with Graves' ophthalmopathy. V gene TRBV20-1 combines with J gene TRBJ1-5, with TRBD1 matching 12 bases. CDR3 sequence: CSARLGQGARRNQPQHF. The CDR3, as DNA: TGCAGTGCTAGGCTGGGACAGGGGGCGAGACGGAATCAGCCCCAGCATTTT.